This TCR beta chain emerged from a study of T-cell memory formation after mild COVID-19. Findings and limits, study-wide: Day 15 to 85 contractors were CD4/CD8 balanced; later expanders leaned CD4+. Day 37-peaking second-wave clones had unconfirmed SARS-CoV-2 specificity. Most CD4+ clones that shrank were in CM and EM, while CD8+ ones turned up in EMRA.

This clonotype has just a few counts. Its matching antigen is unknown. TCRdb redid the calling of the 5' RACE reads with MiXCR, one entry per CDR3 protein. The sample includes hundreds of thousands of distinct CDR3 sequences, about 22% seen only once; the top ten take around 8.4%. This sequence was found in an adult woman who had mild COVID-19 (a few samples of this study predate the infection). Cell type and time point are not known. The specimen was PBMCs or a T cell subset sorted from them (not recorded which).

The CDR3 reads CASSLGTRRGSGETQYF. The CDR3 region has the DNA TGTGCCAGCAGCTTGGGAACACGTAGGGGGAGCGGGGAGACCCAGTACTTC. The V gene is TRBV7-8, the J gene TRBJ2-5, with D perhaps given as TRBD1 or TRBD2 (6 bases each). CDR1 is SGHVS, CDR2 FQNEAQ, per germline. The ends were cut back, 3 bases at V and 5 bases at J, with 22 bases in the middle. This CDR3 spans 17 amino acids.